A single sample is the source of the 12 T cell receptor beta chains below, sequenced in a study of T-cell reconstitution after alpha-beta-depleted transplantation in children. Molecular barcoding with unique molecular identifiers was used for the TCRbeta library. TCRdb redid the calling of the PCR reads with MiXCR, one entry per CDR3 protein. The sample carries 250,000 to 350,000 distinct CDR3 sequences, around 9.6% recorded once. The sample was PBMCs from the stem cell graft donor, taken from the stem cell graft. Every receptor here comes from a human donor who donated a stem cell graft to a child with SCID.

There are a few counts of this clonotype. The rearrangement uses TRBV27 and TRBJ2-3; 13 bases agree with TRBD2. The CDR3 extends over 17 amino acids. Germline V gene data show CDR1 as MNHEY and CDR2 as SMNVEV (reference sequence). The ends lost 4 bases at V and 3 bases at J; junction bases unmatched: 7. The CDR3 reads CASSYRLAGGGTDTQYF. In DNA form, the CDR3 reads TGTGCCAGCAGTTATCGACTAGCGGGGGGCGGGACAGATACGCAGTATTTT.

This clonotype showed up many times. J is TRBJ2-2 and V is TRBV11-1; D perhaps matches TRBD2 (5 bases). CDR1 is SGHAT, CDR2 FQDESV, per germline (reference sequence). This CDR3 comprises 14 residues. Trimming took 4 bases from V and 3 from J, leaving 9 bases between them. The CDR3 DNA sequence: TGTGCCAGCAGCTCGGCGGGTTACACCGGGGAGCTGTTTTTT. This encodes CASSSAGYTGELFF.

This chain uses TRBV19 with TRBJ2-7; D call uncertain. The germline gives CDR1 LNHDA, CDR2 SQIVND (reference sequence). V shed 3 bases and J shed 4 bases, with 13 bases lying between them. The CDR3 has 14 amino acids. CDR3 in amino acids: CASSIENSRYEQYF. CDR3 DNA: TGTGCCAGTAGTATTGAGAACAGCAGGTACGAGCAGTACTTC.

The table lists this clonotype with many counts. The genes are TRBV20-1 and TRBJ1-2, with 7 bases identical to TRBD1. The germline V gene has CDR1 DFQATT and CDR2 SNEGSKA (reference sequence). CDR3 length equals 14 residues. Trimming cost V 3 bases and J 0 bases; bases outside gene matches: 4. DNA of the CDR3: TGCAGTGCTAGGGGGACAGAGACTAACTATGGCTACACCTTC. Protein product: CSARGTETNYGYTF.

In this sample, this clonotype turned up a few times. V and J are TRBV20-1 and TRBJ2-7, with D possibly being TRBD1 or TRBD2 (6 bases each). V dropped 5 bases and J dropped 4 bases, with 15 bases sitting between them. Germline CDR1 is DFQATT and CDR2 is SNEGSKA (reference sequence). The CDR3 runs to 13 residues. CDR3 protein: CSAYGRGGYEQYF. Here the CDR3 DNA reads TGCAGTGCTTACGGGAGAGGGGGTTACGAGCAGTACTTC.

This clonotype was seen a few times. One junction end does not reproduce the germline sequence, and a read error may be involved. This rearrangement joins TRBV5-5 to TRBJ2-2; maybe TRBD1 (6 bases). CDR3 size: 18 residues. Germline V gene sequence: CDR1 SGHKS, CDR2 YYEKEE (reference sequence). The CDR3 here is CASSLPRDRPSNTGELFF. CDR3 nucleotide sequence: TGTGCCAGCAGCTTGCCTCGAGACAGGCCTTCGAATACCGGGGAGCTGTTTTTT.

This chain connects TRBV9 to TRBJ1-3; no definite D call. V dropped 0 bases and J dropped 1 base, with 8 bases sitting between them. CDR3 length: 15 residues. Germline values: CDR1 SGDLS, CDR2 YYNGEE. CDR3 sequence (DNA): TGTGCCAGCAGCGTAGCATCTGGATCTGGAAACACCATATATTTT. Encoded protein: CASSVASGSGNTIYF.

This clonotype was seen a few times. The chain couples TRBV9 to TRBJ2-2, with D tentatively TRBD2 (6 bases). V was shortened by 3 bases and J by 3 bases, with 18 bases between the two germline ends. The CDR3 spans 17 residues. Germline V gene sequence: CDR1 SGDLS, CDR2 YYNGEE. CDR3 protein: CASSAPAKRADTGELFF. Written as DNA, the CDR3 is TGTGCCAGCAGCGCCCCGGCGAAGCGGGCTGACACCGGGGAGCTGTTTTTT.

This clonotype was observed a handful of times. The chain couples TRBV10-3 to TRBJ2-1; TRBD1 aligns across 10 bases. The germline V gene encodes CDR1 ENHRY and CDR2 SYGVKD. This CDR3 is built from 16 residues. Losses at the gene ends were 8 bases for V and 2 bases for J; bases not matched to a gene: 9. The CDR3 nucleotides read TGTGCCATCGGGGGGACAGGGGACCTAGCCTACAATGAGCAGTTCTTC. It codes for CAIGGTGDLAYNEQFF.

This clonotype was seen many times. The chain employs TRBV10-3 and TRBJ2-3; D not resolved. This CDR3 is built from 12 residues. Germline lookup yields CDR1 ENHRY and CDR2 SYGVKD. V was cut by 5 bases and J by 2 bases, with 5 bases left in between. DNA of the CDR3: TGTGCCATCAGTTCCAACACAGATACGCAGTATTTT. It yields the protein CAISSNTDTQYF.

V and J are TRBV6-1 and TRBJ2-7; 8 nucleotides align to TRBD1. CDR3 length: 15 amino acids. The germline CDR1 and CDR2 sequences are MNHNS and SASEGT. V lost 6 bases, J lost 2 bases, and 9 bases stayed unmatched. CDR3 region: CASSSGTGAPYEQYF. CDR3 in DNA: TGTGCCAGCAGCTCCGGGACAGGCGCACCCTACGAGCAGTACTTC.

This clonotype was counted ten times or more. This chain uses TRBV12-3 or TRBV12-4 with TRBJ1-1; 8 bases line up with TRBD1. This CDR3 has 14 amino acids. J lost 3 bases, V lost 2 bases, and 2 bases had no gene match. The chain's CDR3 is CASSLQGAHTEAFF. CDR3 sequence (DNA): TGTGCCAGCAGTTTACAGGGGGCTCACACTGAAGCTTTCTTT.